This TCR beta chain was identified during a study of blood T cell repertoires in COVID-19. Study details: The United States, Italy and Spain supplied acute and convalescent COVID-19 samples. PBMCs, B-cell-depleted T cells, or T cells provided the cDNA or gDNA that made up the material.

CDR1 is WSHSY, CDR2 SAAADI, per germline. V shed 6 bases and J shed 7 bases, with 10 bases lying between them. The CDR3 has 12 amino acids. In the study's own analysis: Reference gene primer amplification yielded estimated nucleated cell counts. Measured with immunoSEQ multiplex PCR; TCRdb has only the in-frame clones, and not every one. The V and J calls and clone size are taken from that table; D and trimming were inferred from the DNA. In the table there are 200,000 to 250,000 clones, approximately 78% of which are singletons. The rearrangement joins TRBV10-2 to TRBJ2-1; D might be TRBD2 (5 bases). Sequenced material: peripheral blood. The clonotype was recovered from a middle-aged woman with acute or convalescent COVID-19. The CDR3 DNA reads as TGCGCCAGCAGGAGAAGGGAGAATGAGCAGTTCTTC. Translated: CASRRRENEQFF.